Listed below are T cell receptor beta chains from one sample, sequenced in a study of cytomegalovirus exposure and HLA in healthy donors. The assay was immunoSEQ multiplex PCR, and TCRdb's table has in-frame clones only and misses some. The sample holds 150,000 to 200,000 clones, roughly 85% seen once. Sequenced input: PBMCs. These receptor sequences come from a woman aged 45-60 years in good health and CMV-seronegative. CDR3s include the opening cysteine and the closing phenylalanine or tryptophan. A D gene is named only where the DNA matches it firmly. A row's size may be missing; if present it is once, few, many or a size class.

size,J,V,D,CDR3,DNA
.,TRBJ1-2,TRBV28,.,CASSLQQGGYTF,TGTGCCAGCAGCCTCCAACAGGGAGGCTACACCTTC
few,TRBJ2-1,TRBV5-6,.,CASSPTTAGTYSYNEQFF,TGTGCCAGCAGCCCCACAACAGCGGGTACCTACTCCTACAATGAGCAGTTCTTC
.,TRBJ2-7,TRBV5-8,TRBD2,CASSLMIAGTYEQYF,TGTGCCAGCAGCTTGATGATAGCGGGTACCTACGAGCAGTACTTC
.,TRBJ2-3,TRBV6-1,TRBD2,CASSVLSGRATDTQYF,TGTGCCAGCAGTGTCCTTAGCGGGAGGGCCACAGATACGCAGTATTTT
.,TRBJ1-2,TRBV5-1,TRBD1,CASSLTGDYGYTF,TGCGCCAGCAGCTTGACAGGGGACTATGGCTACACCTTC
.,TRBJ2-1,TRBV5-1,.,CASSLGTGSYNEQFF,TGCGCCAGCAGCTTGGGGACGGGATCCTACAATGAGCAGTTCTTC
.,TRBJ1-2,TRBV19,TRBD1,CASQTGEGGYTF,TGTGCCAGTCAGACAGGGGAGGGAGGCTACACCTTC
once,TRBJ2-7,TRBV27,TRBD1,CASSDRAYEQYF,TGTGCCAGCAGTGACAGGGCGTACGAGCAGTACTTC
.,TRBJ1-2,TRBV4-2,TRBD1,CASSRLARGTENYGYTF,TGTGCCAGCAGCCGTCTTGCTAGAGGGACAGAAAACTATGGCTACACCTTC
.,TRBJ2-7,TRBV9,TRBD2,CASSEAGGPYEQYF,TGTGCCAGCAGTGAAGCGGGAGGGCCCTACGAGCAGTACTTC